This T cell receptor beta chain emerged from a study of early T cells in non-severe SARS-CoV-2 infection. The CDR3 totals 15 residues. CDR1 and CDR2 (germline): DFQATT, SNEGSKA (reference sequence). V was shortened by 7 bases and J by 2 bases, with 19 bases between the two germline ends. The table lists this clonotype with many counts. Individual cDNA molecules carried attached unique molecular identifiers. Each CDR3 protein is one row after TCRdb ran MiXCR on the 5' RACE reads. The table has nearly 110,000 distinct CDR3 sequences, more than 9.5% seen once; the top ten hold about 7.6%. Sequencing used whole blood. The chain links TRBV20-1 to TRBJ2-3; maybe TRBD2 (5 bases). The sequence was obtained from an adult who was a healthcare worker with PCR-confirmed SARS-CoV-2 infection or an uninfected control (not recorded which). The chain's CDR3 is CSELKRAGSTDTQYF. The DNA for the CDR3 is TGCAGTGAACTAAAACGGGCGGGCTCCACAGATACGCAGTATTTT.